This T cell receptor beta chain was documented in a study of T cells in women clearing cervical HPV infection. To note about this clone: Read data end 3 residues before the CDR3 end; the end is taken from the germline J gene.

This table comes from immunoSEQ multiplex PCR, and its TCRdb copy is limited to in-frame clones, with some not included. The sample data list 25,000 to 30,000 clones. Germline V lookup: CDR1 SGHVS, CDR2 FNYEAQ. The CDR3 is made up of 15 amino acids. Input material: blood buffy coat. The chain employs TRBV7-6 and TRBJ1-2, with 12 bases matching TRBD1. The sequence was obtained from a woman aged 18 to 75 with a cervical HPV16 infection that either progressed to CIN3+ or cleared (not recorded which). The CDR3 DNA, read in part, is TGTGCCAGCAGCGTAGGGACAGGGGGCGTTCATGAC. This encodes CASSVGTGGVHD. The whole CDR3 is CASSVGTGGVHDYTF.